This note documents a single T cell receptor beta chain sequence. Authors' data handling: By means of reference gene primer amplification, nucleated cell counts were estimated. Sequenced by immunoSEQ multiplex PCR; TCRdb stores in-frame clones only, minus some. The DNA gave D and trimming, while V, J and clone size come from that table. The data contain about 120,000 clones, about 85% of them singletons. These data belong to a study of blood T cell repertoires in COVID-19. About the research overall: The samples span acute and convalescent COVID-19 from the United States, Italy and Spain. PBMCs, B-cell-depleted T cells, or T cells were the source of the cDNA or gDNA that made up the material.

Sequences were obtained from peripheral blood. This clonotype was obtained from a man in his sixties with acute or convalescent COVID-19.

CDR3 sequence reads: CAISEGTSGSYEQYF. CDR3 coding DNA: TGTGCCATCAGCGAAGGGACTAGCGGTTCCTACGAGCAGTACTTC. The rearrangement uses TRBV10-3 and TRBJ2-7; 11 bases fit TRBD2. Germline V gene lookup returns CDR1 ENHRY and CDR2 SYGVKD. The CDR3 extends over 15 amino acids. V was pared by 6 bases and J by 1 base, with 5 bases of the junction left unmatched.